The present T cell receptor (beta chain) was sequenced within a study of response to subunit inactivated influenza vaccine. Study outcomes and limitations: The authors suggested that every seasonal influenza vaccination recruits few new T cells.

This clonotype showed up just a few times. Its antigen is unknown. The CDR3 length is 14 residues. V lost 5 bases, J lost 0 bases, and 11 bases lay in between. Germline lookup yields CDR1 SQVTM and CDR2 ANQGSEA. MiXCR was run by TCRdb on the RT-PCR reads, yielding one entry per CDR3 protein. The sample lists about half a million distinct CDR3 sequences, roughly 11% occurring once. This sequence was found in a man aged 50-60 years who received an inactivated influenza vaccine. The rearrangement links TRBV29-1 to TRBJ1-3; perhaps TRBD1 as D (6 bases). This sample comprised PBMCs from blood, obtained roughly 45 days after vaccination. CDR3 region: CSVYTGISGNTIYF. The CDR3 DNA is TGCAGCGTTTACACAGGGATCTCTGGAAACACCATATATTTT.